This T cell receptor beta chain was documented in a study of T-cell memory formation after mild COVID-19. Study details: The TCR clusters were mostly specific to one donor.

V dropped 3 bases and J dropped 7; count of bases not matched to a gene: 12. The V gene's germline CDR1 is SNHLY and CDR2 FYNNEI. CDR3 length: 16 residues. MiXCR, applied by TCRdb to the 5' RACE reads, yields one record per CDR3 protein. The table lists 270,000 or so distinct CDR3 sequences, roughly 18% of them singletons. As for this clonotype: Its specificity is not known.

Overall study results and limits: CD4+ contracting clones were mainly CM and EM; CD8+ ones, EMRA.

The source of this sequence is a man in his late teens or twenties who had mild COVID-19 (a few samples of this study predate the infection). Cell type and time point are not known. The sample taken for sequencing was PBMCs or a T cell subset sorted from them (not recorded which). The chain combines TRBV2 with TRBJ2-1, with 7 bases fitting TRBD1. The CDR3 sequence: CASSDKGQESWNEQFF. The CDR3 DNA is TGTGCCAGCAGTGACAAAGGACAGGAGAGTTGGAATGAGCAGTTCTTC.